This T cell receptor beta chain was recorded in a study of T-cell memory formation after mild COVID-19. Study overall: Clusters of TCRs were largely donor specific.

Findings of the study overall: There was no confirmation that second-wave clones peaking on day 37 were SARS-CoV-2 specific. Those CD4+ clones that contracted were mainly in CM and EM (CD8+ ones in EMRA).

Constant-segment-primed 5'RACE gave TCR alpha and TCR beta cDNA libraries with sample barcodes and UMIs. MiXCR, applied by TCRdb to the 5' RACE reads, yields one record per CDR3 protein. The table has some 450,000 distinct CDR3 sequences, roughly 17% seen once. The CDR3 has 14 residues. V was pared by 6 bases and J by 1 base, with 12 bases between. In germline, CDR1 is SEHNR, CDR2 FQNEAQ (reference sequence). Note on this clonotype: The target antigen is unknown.

Sequenced material: PBMCs or a T cell subset sorted from them (not recorded which). The chain uses TRBV7-9 and TRBJ1-1, with D maybe TRBD1 (5 bases). This clonotype originated in a man aged 18 to 29 who had mild COVID-19 (a few samples of this study predate the infection). Cell type and time point are not known. The DNA for the CDR3 is TGTGCCAGCAGAAACCTCGGGGGGAACACTGAAGCTTTCTTT. Translation gives CASRNLGGNTEAFF.